What follows are 26 T cell receptor beta chains derived from one specimen sequenced in a study of blood T cells in healthy people across ages. The authors ran a second PCR of about 7 to 11 cycles using a sample-barcoded 5' primer and a J-beta primer mix. TCRdb passed the 5' RACE reads through MiXCR, listing each CDR3 protein once. The table lists around 900,000 distinct CDR3 sequences, roughly 51% of them singletons. Material: blood. These receptors all stem from a woman aged 55-70 years in good health.

The J gene is TRBJ1-4, the V gene TRBV20-1, with D hard to call. The CDR3 totals 11 residues. Trimming stripped 3 bases from V and 7 bases from J, with 6 bases between. CDR1 is DFQATT and CDR2 is SNEGSKA in the germline V gene (reference sequence). The CDR3: CSASSGEKLFF. CDR3 sequence (DNA): TGCAGTGCTAGTTCTGGTGAAAAACTGTTTTTT.

The chain combines TRBV6-5 with TRBJ1-6; TRBD1 aligns across 9 bases. The CDR3 covers 15 residues. The V gene end was trimmed by 6 bases and the J gene end by 7 bases; junction bases not matched to a gene: 7. Germline CDR1 MNHEY, CDR2 SVGAGI. CDR3 residues: CASSPDRGRNSPLHF. CDR3 nucleotides: TGTGCCAGCAGCCCCGACAGGGGGAGGAATTCACCCCTCCACTTT.

The chain combines TRBV20-1 with TRBJ1-2; D remains unclear. This CDR3 is 14 amino acids long. Trimming took 8 bases from V and 6 from J, leaving 22 bases between them. Per germline, CDR1 DFQATT and CDR2 SNEGSKA (reference sequence). CDR3 in amino acids: CSPLPHGRMDGYTF. Here the CDR3 DNA reads TGCAGTCCACTACCCCACGGGCGTATGGATGGCTACACCTTC.

This clonotype has only a few counts. The chain links TRBV6-5 to TRBJ1-2; no clear D. The germline CDR1 and CDR2 sequences are MNHEY and SVGAGI. The CDR3 length is 14 residues. The V end lost 4 bases, the J end lost 3 bases, and 12 bases lay between the germline ends. CDR3 sequence: CASSSGQGDYGYTF. The CDR3 coding sequence is TGTGCCAGCAGTTCAGGTCAAGGTGACTATGGCTACACCTTC.

This clonotype was counted once. The chain recombines TRBV9 with TRBJ2-2; 8 nucleotides align to TRBD2. This CDR3 region has 15 residues. CDR1 and CDR2 (germline): SGDLS, YYNGEE. Trimming cost V 5 bases and J 1 base; bases outside gene matches: 4. Written as DNA, the CDR3 is TGTGCCAGCAGGCCGGGACTAGGGAACACCGGGGAGCTGTTTTTT. Protein: CASRPGLGNTGELFF.

The chain uses TRBV7-9 and TRBJ2-3; D remains unclear. There are 20 residues in the CDR3. Per germline, CDR1 SEHNR and CDR2 FQNEAQ (reference sequence). Trimming shortened V by 1 base and J by 4 bases, and 27 bases separated the two germline ends. The CDR3 nucleotides read TGTGCCAGCAGCTTAGGCCCGATGGCTCATCGTGAAGGTGCAGCAGATACGCAGTATTTT. Protein product: CASSLGPMAHREGAADTQYF.

The chain links TRBV7-2 to TRBJ2-7; 7 nucleotides align to TRBD2. The DNA end is more similar to TRBJ2-5, so the J call may be wrong. CDR3 length: 15 residues. The germline CDR1 and CDR2 sequences are SGHTA and FQGNSA. The CDR3, as DNA: TGTGCCAGCAGCCTCAATTTGGGGGAGGGAGAGACCCAGTACTTC. The encoded protein is CASSLNLGEGETQYF.

This chain uses TRBV11-3 with TRBJ1-3, with no clear D. CDR1 and CDR2 (germline): SGHNT, YENEEA. The length of the CDR3 is 14 residues. Trimming pared 2 bases from V and 0 bases from J, leaving 5 bases between. The CDR3 sequence is CASSLSPSGNTIYF. In DNA, the CDR3 is TGTGCCAGCAGCTTATCTCCCTCTGGAAACACCATATATTTT.

The chain joins TRBV3-1 to TRBJ2-7; D may be TRBD2 (6 bases). This CDR3 spans 13 amino acids. Germline values: CDR1 LGHDT, CDR2 YNNKEL (reference sequence). Trimming cost V 2 bases and J 4 bases, with 9 bases left between them. CDR3: CASSQFGRYEQYF. CDR3 DNA sequence: TGTGCCAGCAGCCAATTCGGGAGATACGAGCAGTACTTC.

This clonotype was picked up one time. V and J are TRBV20-1 and TRBJ1-5, with D hard to call. V shed 1 base and J shed 9 bases, with 10 bases lying between them. CDR1 and CDR2 from the germline V gene are DFQATT and SNEGSKA (reference sequence). This CDR3 contains 12 residues. In DNA, the CDR3 is TGCAGTGCTAGAGCGGGAGACTCGCCCCAGCATTTT. Amino acids: CSARAGDSPQHF.

V usage is TRBV12-3 or TRBV12-4 and J usage is TRBJ1-1; D unresolved. This CDR3 is built from 11 residues. Trimming shortened V by 3 bases and J by 8 bases, and 7 bases separated the two germline ends. The CDR3 region is CASSFLGEAFF. In DNA, the CDR3 is TGTGCCAGCAGTTTTCTGGGGGAAGCTTTCTTT.

There are a few counts of this clonotype. The rearrangement uses TRBV12-3 or TRBV12-4 and TRBJ1-4; D call uncertain. The V gene lost 6 bases and the J gene lost 3 bases, with 11 bases spanning the gap. The CDR3 totals 14 residues. The CDR3 reads CASSRRAANEKLFF. The CDR3 DNA follows: TGTGCCAGCAGCCGTCGGGCAGCTAATGAAAAACTGTTTTTT.

The chain joins TRBV12-3 or TRBV12-4 to TRBJ2-2, with no clear D. V was trimmed by 8 bases and J by 5 bases, leaving 18 bases between them. CDR3 length: 15 amino acids. The CDR3 DNA follows: TGTGCCAGCCAAACAGCTGCGGCCTTGACCGGGGAGCTGTTTTTT. The encoded protein is CASQTAAALTGELFF.

The chain is built from TRBV27 and TRBJ2-1; 10 bases are shared with TRBD2. The CDR3 is 20 residues long. V shed 0 bases and J 3 bases; nucleotides not matched to a gene: 14. Per the germline V gene, CDR1 is MNHEY and CDR2 is SMNVEV (reference sequence). The CDR3 region is CASSLSPLSSGLADYNEQFF. The CDR3 bases are TGTGCCAGCAGTTTATCGCCCCTGTCCTCCGGACTAGCGGACTACAATGAGCAGTTCTTC.

The CDR3 loop reads CASSPGSLYRGELFF. CDR3 DNA: TGTGCCAGCAGCCCGGGGTCCCTTTATCGGGGGGAGCTGTTTTTT. The chain carries TRBV9 and TRBJ2-2, with D possibly matching TRBD2 (5 bases). V was pared by 4 bases and J by 8 bases, with 18 bases between. The CDR3 totals 15 residues. Germline assignment: CDR1 SGDLS and CDR2 YYNGEE.

Points on this clonotype: One end of the junction is discordant with germline, which a read error may explain. The rearrangement links TRBV11-3 to TRBJ2-7; no definite D call. This CDR3 has 13 amino acids. Looked up from germline, CDR1 is SGHNT and CDR2 is YENEEA. The CDR3 reads CANSLEASTRQYF. The CDR3 DNA sequence: TGTGCCAACAGCTTAGAGGCTTCGACCCGGCAGTACTTC.

The rearrangement links TRBV6-2 or TRBV6-3 to TRBJ2-5, with no clear D. The CDR3 is 12 amino acids. Germline V gene lookup returns CDR1 MNHEY and CDR2 SVGEGT. V lost 7 bases, J lost 5 bases, and 11 bases lay in between. The CDR3 is CASMSPYETQYF. In DNA, the CDR3 is TGTGCCAGCATGTCGCCTTACGAGACCCAGTACTTC.

The chain joins TRBV6-1 to TRBJ1-2, with a possible D match to TRBD1 (5 bases). V was clipped by 9 bases and J by 5 bases, with 19 bases between them. CDR3 size: 14 residues. Looked up from germline, CDR1 is MNHNS and CDR2 is SASEGT. CDR3 in amino acids: CASTERMGTYGYTF. Here the CDR3 DNA reads TGTGCCAGTACGGAAAGAATGGGGACTTATGGCTACACCTTC.

A remark on this clonotype: At one end the junction does not follow the germline gene, possibly because of a read error. This chain connects TRBV6-8 to TRBJ2-1, with 8 nucleotides matching TRBD1. Germline loops: CDR1 MNHGY, CDR2 SAAAGT. There are 16 residues in the CDR3. The CDR3 loop reads CASSYSNRGVYNEQFF. The CDR3 nucleotides are TGTGCCAGTAGTTACTCGAACAGGGGGGTTTACAATGAGCAGTTCTTC.

In this sample, this clonotype turned up many times. J is TRBJ2-3 and V is TRBV29-1; no clear D gene. Germline V gene lookup returns CDR1 SQVTM and CDR2 ANQGSEA. The CDR3 length is 10 residues. The V and J ends lost 7 bases and 2 bases respectively, with 4 bases between them. CDR3 sequence: CSAFTDTQYF. CDR3 coding DNA: TGCAGCGCTTTCACAGATACGCAGTATTTT.

Comments on this clonotype: One end of the junction does not line up with germline, which may come from a read error. The chain couples TRBV11-2 to TRBJ2-3; D ambiguous. The CDR3 is made up of 15 amino acids. CDR1 and CDR2 from the germline V gene are SGHAT and FQNNGV. The CDR3 reads CASSLVALSTETQYF. CDR3 nucleotides: TGTGCCAGCAGCTTAGTGGCTTTAAGCACAGAGACGCAGTATTTT.

The chain carries TRBV12-3 or TRBV12-4 and TRBJ2-3; 10 bases are a match to TRBD2. Trimming at V came to 4 bases and at J to 0 bases, leaving 7 bases not matched to a gene. The CDR3 covers 17 residues. The CDR3 DNA sequence: TGTGCCAGCAGTTGGACTAGCGGACGCCCTAGCACAGATACGCAGTATTTT. Protein: CASSWTSGRPSTDTQYF.

The J gene is TRBJ2-1, the V gene TRBV20-1; D gene ambiguous. Germline lookup yields CDR1 DFQATT and CDR2 SNEGSKA (reference sequence). The V end lost 3 bases, the J end lost 6 bases, and 12 bases lay between the germline ends. The CDR3 has 13 residues. CDR3 nucleotides: TGCAGTGCTAGTCCCAATTCCCCCAATGAGCAGTTCTTC. Its translation: CSASPNSPNEQFF.

The V gene is TRBV6-6, the J gene TRBJ2-7; no clear D. This CDR3 is built from 13 residues. V dropped 4 bases and J dropped 8 bases, with 15 bases sitting between them. Germline lookup yields CDR1 MNHNY and CDR2 SVGAGI (reference sequence). The CDR3 DNA sequence: TGTGCCAGCAGTTCCATCGGGCCCGACCAGCAGTACTTC. Its protein product is CASSSIGPDQQYF.

This chain links TRBV5-1 with TRBJ2-1; tentatively, D is TRBD2 (7 bases). CDR1 is SGHRS, CDR2 YFSETQ, per germline. V lost 2 bases and J 8 bases, leaving 23 bases between the germline ends. The CDR3 is made up of 17 amino acids. CDR3 DNA sequence: TGCGCCAGCAGCTTCCAGGGGAGGGGAGCGAGTGGCGATGAGCAGTTCTTC. As protein: CASSFQGRGASGDEQFF.

The rearrangement links TRBV20-1 to TRBJ2-1, with 8 positions matching TRBD1. This CDR3 spans 13 amino acids. Germline V gives CDR1 DFQATT, CDR2 SNEGSKA (reference sequence). J gave up 6 bases and V 5 bases, and 6 bases lay outside the gene matches. For the CDR3, the DNA is TGCAGTGCTGCGGACAGGGCCAGCAATGAGCAGTTCTTC. This encodes CSAADRASNEQFF.